This T cell receptor beta chain was obtained from a study of blood T cell repertoires in COVID-19. At the level of the study: In each case, the material was cDNA or gDNA derived from T cells, B-cell-depleted T cells, or PBMCs.

J was trimmed by 3 bases and V by 4 bases; bases with no gene match: 6. This CDR3 has 15 residues. Germline V lookup: CDR1 SNHLY, CDR2 FYNNEI. This clone was counted once. Under the authors' procedure: How many nucleated cells were present was estimated from reference gene primer amplification. Sequencing used immunoSEQ multiplex PCR; TCRdb keeps in-frame clones, though not all of them. That table is the source of V, J and clone size, and D and trimming were worked out from the DNA. The data contain approximately 110,000 clones, 80% of them seen just once; the ten biggest clones take up approximately 4.2%.

J is TRBJ1-3 and V is TRBV2, with 7 nucleotides matching TRBD1. The sample comprised peripheral blood. The receptor was isolated from a human donor in a cohort sampled during active or convalescent COVID-19. The CDR3 reads CASSVAGTVGNTIYF. CDR3 bases: TGTGCCAGCAGTGTTGCCGGGACAGTTGGAAACACCATATATTTT.